These 20 T cell receptor beta chains share one sample of origin, sequenced in a study of blood T cell repertoires in COVID-19. Sequencing was performed with immunoSEQ multiplex PCR; in TCRdb, only in-frame clones are kept and a portion is missing. The sample holds some 250,000 clones, 80% to 90% seen once. The specimen sequenced was peripheral blood. These TCRs come from a man in his 60s with acute or convalescent COVID-19.

The gene calls are TRBV28 and TRBJ1-6; D uncertain. Germline CDR1 is MDHEN and CDR2 is SYDVKM. The V and J ends lost 5 bases and 1 base respectively, with 15 bases between them. This CDR3 has 17 amino acids. The CDR3 DNA reads as TGTGCCAGCAGTCCCTCCTTCATCGGGTCCTATAATTCACCCCTCCACTTT. Protein product: CASSPSFIGSYNSPLHF.

The genes are TRBV5-5 and TRBJ2-1, with D possibly matching TRBD2 (6 bases). Germline V lookup: CDR1 SGHKS, CDR2 YYEKEE (reference sequence). Trimming cost V 2 bases and J 2 bases, with 11 bases left between them. This CDR3 contains 15 residues. CDR3 sequence: CASSFGSGAYNEQFF. CDR3 nucleotide sequence: TGTGCCAGCAGCTTCGGTAGCGGTGCCTACAATGAGCAGTTCTTC.

Only a few counts were recorded for this clone. The same CDR3 is also encoded by other DNA sequences in this sample. The V call is TRBV4-3, the J call TRBJ2-3; 7 bases fit TRBD2. V gave up 1 base and J gave up 2 bases; unmatched junction bases: 12. This CDR3 has 18 amino acids. The germline gives CDR1 LGHNA, CDR2 YSLEER. The CDR3 region is CASSQAPTLAGATDTQYF. The CDR3 DNA sequence: TGCGCCAGCAGCCAAGCCCCCACCCTCGCGGGAGCCACAGATACGCAGTATTTT.

V and J are TRBV5-4 and TRBJ2-5; TRBD2 agrees at 9 bases. The CDR3 sequence is 16 residues long. Looked up from germline, CDR1 is SGHNT and CDR2 is YYREEE (reference sequence). With V trimmed by 2 bases and J by 4 bases, 9 bases remained unmatched. CDR3 in DNA: TGTGCCAGCAGCTTTTCCGCGGGAGGGCCTGGAGAGACCCAGTACTTC. It encodes CASSFSAGGPGETQYF. The variable domain in full, completed from reference TRBV5-4 and TRBJ2-5, reads ETGVTQSPTHLIKTRGQQVTLRCSSQSGHNTVSWYQQALGQGPQFIFQYYREEENGRGNFPPRFSGLQFPNYSSELNVNALELDDSALYLCASSFSAGGPGETQYFGPGTRLLVL.

The V call is TRBV27, the J call TRBJ1-2; 7 bases agree with TRBD1. The CDR3 consists of 13 residues. Germline V gene lookup returns CDR1 MNHEY and CDR2 SMNVEV (reference sequence). The V and J ends lost 6 bases and 7 bases, in that order; junction bases with no gene match: 8. The DNA of the CDR3 is TGTGCCAGCAGCCCTACAGGGGACTCTGGCTACACCTTC. Protein: CASSPTGDSGYTF.

The chain links TRBV27 to TRBJ2-7; 13 nucleotides match TRBD2. Germline loops: CDR1 MNHEY, CDR2 SMNVEV (reference sequence). The CDR3 consists of 17 residues. The V gene end was trimmed by 5 bases and the J gene end by 2 bases; junction bases not matched to a gene: 9. The CDR3 is CASSQITLAGGPYEQYF. The CDR3, as DNA: TGTGCCAGCAGTCAAATAACACTAGCGGGAGGGCCCTACGAGCAGTACTTC.

J is TRBJ1-2 and V is TRBV5-1, with D perhaps matching TRBD1 (6 bases). Trimming left V 0 bases short and J 6 bases short, with 15 bases between. Germline CDR1 and CDR2: SGHRS and YFSETQ. The length of the CDR3 is 15 residues. Here the CDR3 reads CASSLGFTGNNGYTF. Written as DNA, the CDR3 is TGCGCCAGCAGCTTGGGTTTCACAGGGAACAATGGCTACACCTTC.

The J gene is TRBJ2-4, the V gene TRBV11-2; tentative D call: TRBD2 (5 bases). V dropped 5 bases and J dropped 3 bases, with 17 bases sitting between them. Germline values: CDR1 SGHAT, CDR2 FQNNGV. The CDR3 covers 16 residues. The CDR3: CASSKAGQLGKNIQYF. The CDR3 nucleotides read TGTGCCAGCAGCAAGGCGGGTCAGTTGGGCAAAAACATTCAGTACTTC.

This clone was found a few times. The CDR3 here is CATSTGQGSNQPQHF. The CDR3 region has the DNA TGTGCCACCAGCACAGGACAAGGTAGCAATCAGCCCCAGCATTTT. The gene calls are TRBV15 and TRBJ1-5, with TRBD1 as a possible D gene (5 bases). The length of the CDR3 is 15 residues. CDR1 is LNHNV, CDR2 YYDKDF, per germline (reference sequence). Trimming removed 4 bases from V and 0 bases from J, with 10 bases in between.

V is TRBV28 and J is TRBJ1-2, with 8 bases that match TRBD1. Looked up from germline, CDR1 is MDHEN and CDR2 is SYDVKM. The CDR3 loop spans 13 amino acids. V was pared by 7 bases and J by 7 bases, with 8 bases of the junction left unmatched. For the CDR3, the DNA is TGTGCCAGCATCCCAGACAGGGGATTTGGCTACACCTTC. Protein sequence: CASIPDRGFGYTF.

In its sample, this clone was seen a few times. V usage is TRBV7-2 and J usage is TRBJ1-3; D is uncertain. Germline lookup yields CDR1 SGHTA and CDR2 FQGNSA. V was cut by 4 bases and J by 6 bases, with 19 bases left in between. The CDR3 loop spans 16 amino acids. CDR3 region: CASSSLPRLYQNTIYF. The CDR3 DNA reads TGTGCCAGCAGCTCCCTCCCTCGACTGTATCAAAACACCATATATTTT. The full variable domain, rest sourced from reference TRBV7-2 and TRBJ1-3, is GAGVSQSPSNKVTEKGKDVELRCDPISGHTALYWYRQSLGQGLEFLIYFQGNSAPDKSGLPSDRFSAERTGGSVSTLTIQRTQQEDSAVYLCASSSLPRLYQNTIYFGEGSWLTVV.

The chain couples TRBV28 to TRBJ2-2; TRBD1 aligns across 7 bases. Trimming cost V 9 bases and J 5 bases; bases outside gene matches: 12. This CDR3 region has 15 residues. Germline V gene lookup returns CDR1 MDHEN and CDR2 SYDVKM. CDR3: CASKGAEIRTGELFF. Here the CDR3 DNA reads TGTGCCAGTAAGGGGGCAGAAATTCGGACCGGGGAGCTGTTTTTT. Variable domain in full (rest from reference TRBV28 and TRBJ2-2): DVKVTQSSRYLVKRTGEKVFLECVQDMDHENMFWYRQDPGLGLRLIYFSYDVKMKEKGDIPEGYSVSREKKERFSLILESASTNQTSMYLCASKGAEIRTGELFFGEGSRLTVL.

This clone was counted only a few times. The chain couples TRBV30 to TRBJ2-2; weak D call: TRBD1 (6 bases). V gave up 7 bases and J gave up 5 bases, with 23 bases separating them. This CDR3 is 16 amino acids long. Germline CDR1 is GTSNPN and CDR2 is SVGIG (reference sequence). This CDR3 is CASNPFGQWKTGELFF. In nucleotides, the CDR3 is TGTGCCTCAAACCCCTTCGGACAGTGGAAGACCGGGGAGCTGTTTTTT. Drawing the rest from reference TRBV30 and TRBJ2-2, the complete variable domain is SQTIHQWPATLVQPVGSPLSLECTVEGTSNPNLYWYRQAAGRGLQLLFYSVGIGQISSEVPQNLSASRPQDRQFILSSKKLLLSDSGFYLCASNPFGQWKTGELFFGEGSRLTVL.

The rearrangement links TRBV29-1 to TRBJ2-3; 8 bases align to TRBD2. CDR3 length: 14 amino acids. Trimming removed 6 bases from V and 4 bases from J; junction bases left unmatched: 9. CDR1 and CDR2 (germline): SQVTM, ANQGSEA. Written as DNA, the CDR3 is TGCAGCGTCTCCGGGACTAGGCTCCCAGATACGCAGTATTTT. Translation: CSVSGTRLPDTQYF.

This clone showed up just a few times. The chain joins TRBV5-1 to TRBJ2-7, with D possibly matching TRBD2 (5 bases). From germline, CDR1 is SGHRS and CDR2 YFSETQ. Between the trimmed V and J ends, which lost 0 bases and 7 bases, there was a span of 17 bases. The CDR3 spans 15 residues. The CDR3 nucleotides are TGCGCCAGCAGCTTGGCCACCGGACTGTGGGCAGAGCAGTACTTC. As protein: CASSLATGLWAEQYF. The full variable domain, completed using reference TRBV5-1 and TRBJ2-7, is KAGVTQTPRYLIKTRGQQVTLSCSPISGHRSVSWYQQTPGQGLQFLFEYFSETQRNKGNFPGRFSGRQFSNSRSEMNVSTLELGDSALYLCASSLATGLWAEQYFGPGTRLTVT.

The V gene is TRBV4-1, the J gene TRBJ2-1; tentative D call: TRBD1 (6 bases). CDR1 and CDR2 (germline): MGHRA, YSYEKL. The CDR3 spans 14 residues. The ends were cut back, 4 bases at V and 11 bases at J, with 18 bases in the middle. CDR3 protein: CASSLPKGGQKQFF. CDR3 sequence (DNA): TGCGCCAGCAGCCTCCCTAAAGGCGGACAGAAGCAGTTCTTC.

The rearrangement uses TRBV18 and TRBJ1-5; 8 bases fit TRBD1. CDR3 size: 14 residues. After removal of 3 bases from V and 5 bases from J, the junction contained 3 bases not matched to a gene. Germline loops: CDR1 KGHSH, CDR2 LQKENI. CDR3 coding DNA: TGTGCCAGCTCACCGCAGGGGGCAGATCAGCCCCAGCATTTT. Protein sequence: CASSPQGADQPQHF.

The chain links TRBV9 to TRBJ2-7; TRBD2 matches at 8 bases. The CDR3 sequence is 14 residues long. J lost 3 bases, V lost 3 bases, and 5 bases had no gene match. Germline CDR1 and CDR2: SGDLS and YYNGEE. This chain's CDR3 is CASSARGGRYEQYF. The DNA for the CDR3 is TGTGCCAGCAGCGCCCGGGGGGGGCGCTACGAGCAGTACTTC.

This chain uses TRBV28 with TRBJ1-2, with D unresolved. V was shortened by 5 bases and J by 8 bases, with 15 bases between the two germline ends. This CDR3 has 13 residues. CDR1 is MDHEN and CDR2 is SYDVKM in the germline V gene. DNA for the CDR3: TGTGCCAGCAGTCCAACCGCCCTGGAGGGCTACACCTTC. Translating gives CASSPTALEGYTF.

The chain carries TRBV28 and TRBJ2-7; TRBD2 matches 15 bases. V lost 7 bases to trimming and J lost 0 bases; unmatched junction nucleotides: 10. This CDR3 region has 18 residues. The germline gives CDR1 MDHEN, CDR2 SYDVKM. The DNA of the CDR3 is TGTGCCAGCACCGGGGGGACTAGCGGGAGGCCACTCTCCTACGAGCAGTACTTC. Its translation is CASTGGTSGRPLSYEQYF.